The rows below give T cell receptor beta chains drawn from one sample of a study of blood T cell repertoires in COVID-19. Sequencing was performed with immunoSEQ multiplex PCR; in TCRdb, only in-frame clones are kept and a portion is missing. The repertoire holds about 110,000 clones, with approximately 88% as singletons. The sequencing input was peripheral blood. Every receptor here comes from a woman aged 70-85 years with acute or convalescent COVID-19. Both conserved end residues are part of each CDR3. The order of the fields is CDR3 DNA, CDR3 protein, clone size, J gene, V gene, D gene. The D gene is left open where the match is weak. Size is stated for part of the rows, as once, few or many counts, or as a class when the clone is expanded.

TGTGCCAGCAGTCTGGGACAGAATGAGCAGTTCTTC	CASSLGQNEQFF	-	TRBJ2-1	TRBV27	TRBD1
TGCGCCAGCTCCGACAGCTACAATGAGCAGTTCTTC	CASSDSYNEQFF	-	TRBJ2-1	TRBV5-1	-
TGTGCCAGCAGCTTAGCGTCAGGGTCCTACGAGCAGTACTTC	CASSLASGSYEQYF	-	TRBJ2-7	TRBV7-7	-
TGCGCCAGCAGCCTCCTTCTAGCGGGAGGGACAGATACGCAGTATTTT	CASSLLLAGGTDTQYF	-	TRBJ2-3	TRBV5-1	TRBD2
TGCAGCGTTGATACTAGCGGGGGGCGCAATGAGCAGTTCTTC	CSVDTSGGRNEQFF	-	TRBJ2-1	TRBV29-1	TRBD2
TGTGCCAGCAAAAGAGGGGGGGCTATTGGCTACACCTTC	CASKRGGAIGYTF	-	TRBJ1-2	TRBV12-3/TRBV12-4	-
TGTGCCAGCAGCCCAGGGGCGGTAAATTCACCCCTCCACTTT	CASSPGAVNSPLHF	few	TRBJ1-6	TRBV7-3	-
TGTGCCAGCAGGACTGGAGGTCAGCCCCAGCATTTT	CASRTGGQPQHF	once	TRBJ1-5	TRBV28	-
TGTGCCAGCAGCCAAATCCATAGCGGGAGTAAGGGTGAGCAGTTCTTC	CASSQIHSGSKGEQFF	-	TRBJ2-1	TRBV14	TRBD2
TGTGCCAGCAGCCCCGGGACAGCCTACGAGCAGTACTTC	CASSPGTAYEQYF	-	TRBJ2-7	TRBV6-5	TRBD1
TGTGCCAGTAGGGACAGGGGCTACAATGAGCAGTTCTTC	CASRDRGYNEQFF	-	TRBJ2-1	TRBV19	TRBD1
TGTGCCAGCAGCCAAGATGGAGGAAACCCCAATCAGCCCCAGCATTTT	CASSQDGGNPNQPQHF	-	TRBJ1-5	TRBV3-1/TRBV3-2	-
TGTGCCAGTAGTACCCGGGACTCCAACGAGCAGTACTTC	CASSTRDSNEQYF	few	TRBJ2-7	TRBV19	-
TGCAGCGTTGCAGCCGGGTCAGGGGCCAACGTCCTGACTTTC	CSVAAGSGANVLTF	-	TRBJ2-6	TRBV29-1	-
TGTGCCAGCAGCCTGACAGTAAACGATTCACCCCTCCACTTT	CASSLTVNDSPLHF	-	TRBJ1-6	TRBV6-5	-
TGTGCCAGTAGTATAAAGGCGGGAGCGGGCACCGGGGAGCTGTTTTTT	CASSIKAGAGTGELFF	-	TRBJ2-2	TRBV19	TRBD2
TGTGCCAGCAGTTTCTTAGACAATGAGCAGTTCTTC	CASSFLDNEQFF	-	TRBJ2-1	TRBV28	-
TGTGCCAGTATCAACAGGGGTGATCACAATGAGCAGTTCTTC	CASINRGDHNEQFF	-	TRBJ2-1	TRBV19	TRBD1
TGTGCCATCAGTGAATCAGTCGCAACTAATGAAAAACTGTTTTTT	CAISESVATNEKLFF	-	TRBJ1-4	TRBV10-3	-
TGCGCCAGCAGCCTACGTAGCGGAACCTACGAGCAGTACTTC	CASSLRSGTYEQYF	-	TRBJ2-7	TRBV5-1	-
TGTGCCAGCAGCTCGGGACTAGCGGGGGGGAAAGGGACGCAGTATTTT	CASSSGLAGGKGTQYF	-	TRBJ2-3	TRBV7-9	TRBD2
TGTGCCAGCAGCCCGGCGGGAGGGAGGGCCTTTTTTCAGCCCCAGCATTTT	CASSPAGGRAFFQPQHF	-	TRBJ1-5	TRBV11-2	-
TGTGCCTGGAGTCCGACCCGCCCGACTAACTACGAGCAGTACTTC	CAWSPTRPTNYEQYF	-	TRBJ2-7	TRBV30	-
TGTGCCAGCAGCAGCGACAGGATCCCTAATGGGGAAGATGAAAAACTGTTTTTT	CASSSDRIPNGEDEKLFF	once	TRBJ1-4	TRBV7-8	-
TGTGCCAGCAGTCAGAGATATGGCTACACCTTC	CASSQRYGYTF	-	TRBJ1-2	TRBV6-6	-
TGTGCCAGCAGCGTACGGCGGGAGACCTCCTACGAGCAGTACTTC	CASSVRRETSYEQYF	-	TRBJ2-7	TRBV9	TRBD2
TGCGCCAGCAGCTTGAGCGTTCAAGAGACCCAGTACTTC	CASSLSVQETQYF	-	TRBJ2-5	TRBV5-1	-
TGTGCCAGCAGCGTTCGGGACATAGGGACAGATACGCAGTATTTT	CASSVRDIGTDTQYF	-	TRBJ2-3	TRBV9	-
TGTGCCAGCAGCTCGGGGGAGGGAGGCTACACCTTC	CASSSGEGGYTF	-	TRBJ1-2	TRBV9	-
TGTGCCAGCAGCTTGGTGGCGGGACTAGCGTACTCCTACGAGCAGTACTTC	CASSLVAGLAYSYEQYF	-	TRBJ2-7	TRBV5-4	TRBD2
TGTGCCAGCACCCTCTCCTACGAGCAGTACTTC	CASTLSYEQYF	-	TRBJ2-7	TRBV12-3/TRBV12-4	-
TGTGCCAGCAGCCCGATCGACAGGGCCTACGAGCAGTACTTC	CASSPIDRAYEQYF	-	TRBJ2-7	TRBV28	TRBD1
TGTGCCAGCAGCCAAGTTCAGGGGAACACTGAAGCTTTCTTT	CASSQVQGNTEAFF	-	TRBJ1-1	TRBV3-1/TRBV3-2	-
TGCAGCGTCGCGGGGGGGGATCCGAACACTGAAGCTTTCTTT	CSVAGGDPNTEAFF	-	TRBJ1-1	TRBV29-1	-
TGTGCCAGCAGCGTGACAGGTTCTCCCACAGATACGCAGTATTTT	CASSVTGSPTDTQYF	few	TRBJ2-3	TRBV28	-
TGTGCCAGCAGTTACGGGGACAGGAGAAACACCATATATTTT	CASSYGDRRNTIYF	-	TRBJ1-3	TRBV6-6	TRBD1
TGTGCCAGCTCACCACAGAGATCCTCTGGAAACACCATATATTTT	CASSPQRSSGNTIYF	-	TRBJ1-3	TRBV18	-
TGTGCCAGCTCACCAGCCAAGACAGCTTACGAGCAGTACTTC	CASSPAKTAYEQYF	-	TRBJ2-7	TRBV18	-
TGTGCCAGCAGCCTACAGGAATGGCAGCCCCAGCATTTT	CASSLQEWQPQHF	-	TRBJ1-5	TRBV7-2	-
TGTGCCATCAGTGACATTGCGAATCAGCCCCAGCATTTT	CAISDIANQPQHF	-	TRBJ1-5	TRBV10-3	-
TGCGCCAGCAGTCAAAAGTACAGGTTACCCAAAGTAGACGAGCAGTACTTC	CASSQKYRLPKVDEQYF	-	TRBJ2-7	TRBV23-1	-
TGTGCCATCAGTGACGGGTCTAGCACAGATACGCAGTATTTT	CAISDGSSTDTQYF	-	TRBJ2-3	TRBV10-3	-
TGTGCCAGCAGTTACGACCCCGGGACAGACAAAGCGGCCATATATTTT	CASSYDPGTDKAAIYF	-	TRBJ1-3	TRBV28	TRBD1
TGTGCCAGCAGGGGACAGGGGGTAACCTTGGCTGGAAACACCATATATTTT	CASRGQGVTLAGNTIYF	once	TRBJ1-3	TRBV28	TRBD1
TGTGCCAGCAGCCGGACTAGCGGGAGGCAGTTCTTC	CASSRTSGRQFF	once	TRBJ2-1	TRBV7-2	TRBD2
TGTGCCAGCAGCTACACAGGGGGCGGCTACAATCAGCCCCAGCATTTT	CASSYTGGGYNQPQHF	few	TRBJ1-5	TRBV5-4	TRBD1
TGTGCCAGCAGCTTTCTAGCGGGTGGCACCGGGGAGCTGTTTTTT	CASSFLAGGTGELFF	few	TRBJ2-2	TRBV11-2	TRBD2
TGTGCCAGCAGTGAAGACCTCGGTGACGAGCAGTACTTC	CASSEDLGDEQYF	-	TRBJ2-7	TRBV2	-
TGTGCCAGCAGTTCTAACACCGGGAGCCACACTGAAGCTTTCTTT	CASSSNTGSHTEAFF	-	TRBJ1-1	TRBV6-5	-
TGTGCCAGCACCCCAGAGGGCCCAGGCTTGGGGGAGCAGTACTTC	CASTPEGPGLGEQYF	-	TRBJ2-7	TRBV6-5	-
TGTGCCAGCAGTTTGGGTCAGGGTAATTCACCCCTCCACTTT	CASSLGQGNSPLHF	-	TRBJ1-6	TRBV6-5	-
TGTGCCAGTACCACGGGACTAATCACAGATACGCAGTATTTT	CASTTGLITDTQYF	-	TRBJ2-3	TRBV19	TRBD2
TGCAGCGTTGACCCGACAGGAACTAATGAAAAACTGTTTTTT	CSVDPTGTNEKLFF	-	TRBJ1-4	TRBV29-1	-
TGTGCCAGCAGTTATAAAAGCGGGGGATCCGGGGGCGGGGCCTATGGCTACACCTTC	CASSYKSGGSGGGAYGYTF	-	TRBJ1-2	TRBV27	-
TGTGCCAGCATTCCGACAGGGAACACTGAAGCTTTCTTT	CASIPTGNTEAFF	-	TRBJ1-1	TRBV6-5	-
TGTGCCAGCAAGCAGCGGGGGACCACAGATACGCAGTATTTT	CASKQRGTTDTQYF	-	TRBJ2-3	TRBV2	TRBD2
TGTGCCAGCAGTGAACAGGGGGCTCGTATCGGTGAGCAGTTCTTC	CASSEQGARIGEQFF	-	TRBJ2-1	TRBV25-1	TRBD1